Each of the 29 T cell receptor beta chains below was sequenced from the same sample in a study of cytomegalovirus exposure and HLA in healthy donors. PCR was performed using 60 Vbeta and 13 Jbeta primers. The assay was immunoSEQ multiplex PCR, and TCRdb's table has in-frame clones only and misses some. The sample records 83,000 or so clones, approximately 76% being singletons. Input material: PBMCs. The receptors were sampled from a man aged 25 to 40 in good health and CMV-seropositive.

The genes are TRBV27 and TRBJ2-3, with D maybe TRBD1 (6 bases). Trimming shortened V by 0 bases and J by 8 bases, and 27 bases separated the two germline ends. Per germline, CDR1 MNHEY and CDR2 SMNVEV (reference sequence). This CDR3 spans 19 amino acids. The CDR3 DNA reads TGTGCCAGCAGTTTATCGGCGGCACCAGGGGCCGCGAGTTTTGGTACGCAGTATTTT. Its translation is CASSLSAAPGAASFGTQYF.

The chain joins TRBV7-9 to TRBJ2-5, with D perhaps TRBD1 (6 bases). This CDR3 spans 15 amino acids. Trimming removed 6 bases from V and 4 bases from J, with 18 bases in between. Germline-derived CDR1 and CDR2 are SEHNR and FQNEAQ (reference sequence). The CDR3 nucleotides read TGTGCCAGCAGTGACGGACAGACGTCTGGAGAGACCCAGTACTTC. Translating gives CASSDGQTSGETQYF.

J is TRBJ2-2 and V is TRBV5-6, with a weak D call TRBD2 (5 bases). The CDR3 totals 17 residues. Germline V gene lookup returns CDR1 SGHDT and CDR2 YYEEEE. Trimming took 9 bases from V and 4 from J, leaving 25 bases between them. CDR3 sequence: CATTMEGPSSRTGELFF. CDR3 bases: TGTGCCACCACAATGGAAGGGCCTTCTAGCCGCACCGGGGAGCTGTTTTTT.

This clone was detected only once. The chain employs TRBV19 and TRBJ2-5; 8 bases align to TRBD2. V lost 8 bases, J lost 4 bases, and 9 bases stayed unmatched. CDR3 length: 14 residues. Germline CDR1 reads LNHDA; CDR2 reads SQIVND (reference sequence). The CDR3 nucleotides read TGTGCCAGTGCCACGGGGGGGATTTCAGAGACCCAGTACTTC. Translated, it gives CASATGGISETQYF.

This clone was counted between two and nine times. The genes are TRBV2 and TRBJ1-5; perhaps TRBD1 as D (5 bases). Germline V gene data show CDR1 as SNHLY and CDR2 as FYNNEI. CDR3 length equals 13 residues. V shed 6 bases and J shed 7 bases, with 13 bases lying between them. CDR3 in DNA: TGTGCCAGCAGCCAGGGAGGGTACCAGCCCCAGCATTTT. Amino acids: CASSQGGYQPQHF.

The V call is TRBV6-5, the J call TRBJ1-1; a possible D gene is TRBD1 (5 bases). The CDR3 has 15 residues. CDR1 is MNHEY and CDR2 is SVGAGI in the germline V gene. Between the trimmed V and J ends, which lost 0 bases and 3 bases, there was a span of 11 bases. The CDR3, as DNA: TGTGCCAGCAGTTACTCTCAGGGCTCCCACACTGAAGCTTTCTTT. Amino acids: CASSYSQGSHTEAFF.

This CDR3 is CASSPGGGAGTQYF. The CDR3 DNA is TGTGCCAGCAGCCCGGGTGGGGGGGCGGGCACGCAGTATTTT. This sequence joins TRBV5-4 and TRBJ2-3, with D possibly being TRBD2 (7 bases). The CDR3 covers 14 residues. CDR1 and CDR2 (germline): SGHNT, YYREEE (reference sequence). V lost 4 bases and J lost 9, with 18 bases in between.

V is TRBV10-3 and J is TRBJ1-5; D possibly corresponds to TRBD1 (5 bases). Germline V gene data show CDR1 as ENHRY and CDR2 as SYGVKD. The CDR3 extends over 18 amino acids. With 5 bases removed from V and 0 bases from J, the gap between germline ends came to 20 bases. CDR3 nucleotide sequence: TGTGCCATCAGTCCCCAACTCGGGGGGGTGAGTAGCAATCAGCCCCAGCATTTT. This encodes CAISPQLGGVSSNQPQHF.

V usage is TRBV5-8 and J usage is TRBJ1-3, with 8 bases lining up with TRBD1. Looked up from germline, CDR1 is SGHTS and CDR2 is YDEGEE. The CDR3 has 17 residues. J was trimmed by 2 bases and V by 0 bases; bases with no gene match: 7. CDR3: CASSLGSGGAPGNTIYF. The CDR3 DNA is TGTGCCAGCAGCTTGGGTTCAGGGGGCGCCCCTGGAAACACCATATATTTT. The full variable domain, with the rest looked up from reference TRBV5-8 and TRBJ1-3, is EAGVTQSPTHLIKTRGQQATLRCSPISGHTSVYWYQQALGLGLQFLLWYDEGEERNRGNFPPRFSGRQFPNYSSELNVNALELEDSALYLCASSLGSGGAPGNTIYFGEGSWLTVV.

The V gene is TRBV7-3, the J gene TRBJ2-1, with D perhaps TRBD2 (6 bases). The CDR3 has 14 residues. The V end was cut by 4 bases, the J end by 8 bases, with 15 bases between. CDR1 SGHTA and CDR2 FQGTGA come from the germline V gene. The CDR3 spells CASSSRGTSDEQFF. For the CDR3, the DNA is TGTGCCAGCAGCTCCCGGGGGACCTCGGATGAGCAGTTCTTC.

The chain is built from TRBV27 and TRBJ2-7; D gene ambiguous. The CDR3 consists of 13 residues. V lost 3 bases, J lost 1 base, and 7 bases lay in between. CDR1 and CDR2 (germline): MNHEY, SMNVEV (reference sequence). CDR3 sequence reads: CASSLAPSYEQYF. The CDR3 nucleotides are TGTGCCAGCAGTTTGGCACCTTCCTACGAGCAGTACTTC.

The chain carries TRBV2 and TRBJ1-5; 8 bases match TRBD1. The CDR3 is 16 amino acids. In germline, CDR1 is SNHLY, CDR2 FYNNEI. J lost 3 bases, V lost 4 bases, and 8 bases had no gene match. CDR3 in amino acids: CASSARQGISNQPQHF. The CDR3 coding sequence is TGTGCCAGCAGTGCACGACAGGGGATATCCAATCAGCCCCAGCATTTT.

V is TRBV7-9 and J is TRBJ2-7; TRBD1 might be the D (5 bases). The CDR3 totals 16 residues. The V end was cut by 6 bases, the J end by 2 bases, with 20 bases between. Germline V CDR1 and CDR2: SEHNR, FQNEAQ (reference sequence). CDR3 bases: TGTGCCAGCAGTTTTAGCCGTCAACAGGAGCCCTACGAGCAGTACTTC. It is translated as CASSFSRQQEPYEQYF.

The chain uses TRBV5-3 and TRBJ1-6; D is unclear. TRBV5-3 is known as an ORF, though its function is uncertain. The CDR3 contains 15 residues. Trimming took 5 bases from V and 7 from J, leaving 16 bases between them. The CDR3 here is CARRKTGDKNSPLHF. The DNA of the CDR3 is TGTGCCAGAAGGAAGACCGGGGATAAGAATTCACCCCTCCACTTT.

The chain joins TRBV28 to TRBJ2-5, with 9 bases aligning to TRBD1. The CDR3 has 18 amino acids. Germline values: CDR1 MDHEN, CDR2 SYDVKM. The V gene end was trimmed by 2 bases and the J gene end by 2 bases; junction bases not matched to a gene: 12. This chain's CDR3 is CASSLLSRGTGYQETQYF. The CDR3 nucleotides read TGTGCCAGCAGTTTACTGTCCCGCGGGACAGGGTATCAAGAGACCCAGTACTTC.

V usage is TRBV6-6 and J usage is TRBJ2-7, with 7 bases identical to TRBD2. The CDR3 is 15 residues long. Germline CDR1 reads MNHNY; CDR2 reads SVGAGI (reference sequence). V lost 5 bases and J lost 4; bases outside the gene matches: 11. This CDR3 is CASSRTGTTPYEQYF. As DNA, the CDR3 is TGTGCCAGCAGTAGAACCGGGACTACTCCTTACGAGCAGTACTTC.

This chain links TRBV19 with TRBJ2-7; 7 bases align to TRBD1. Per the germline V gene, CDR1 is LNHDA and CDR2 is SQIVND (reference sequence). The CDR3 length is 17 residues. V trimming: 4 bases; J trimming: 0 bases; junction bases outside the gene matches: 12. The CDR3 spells CASSTFGDSLLSYEQYF. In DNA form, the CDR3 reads TGTGCCAGTAGTACCTTCGGGGACAGCCTCCTCTCCTACGAGCAGTACTTC.

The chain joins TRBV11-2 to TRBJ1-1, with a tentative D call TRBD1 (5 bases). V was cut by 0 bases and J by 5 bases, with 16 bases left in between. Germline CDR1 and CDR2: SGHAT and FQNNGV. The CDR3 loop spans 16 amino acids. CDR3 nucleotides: TGTGCCAGCAGCTTAGAGGGGCAGGGAGGATATACTGAAGCTTTCTTT. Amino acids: CASSLEGQGGYTEAFF. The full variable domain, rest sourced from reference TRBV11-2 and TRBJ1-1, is EAGVAQSPRYKIIEKRQSVAFWCNPISGHATLYWYQQILGQGPKLLIQFQNNGVVDDSQLPKDRFSAERLKGVDSTLKIQPAKLEDSAVYLCASSLEGQGGYTEAFFGQGTRLTVV.

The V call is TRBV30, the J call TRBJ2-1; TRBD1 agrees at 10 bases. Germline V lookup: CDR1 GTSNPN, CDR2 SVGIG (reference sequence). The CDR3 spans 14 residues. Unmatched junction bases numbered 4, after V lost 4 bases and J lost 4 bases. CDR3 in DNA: TGTGCCTGGACCCGGGACAGGGGATACAATGAGCAGTTCTTC. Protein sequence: CAWTRDRGYNEQFF.

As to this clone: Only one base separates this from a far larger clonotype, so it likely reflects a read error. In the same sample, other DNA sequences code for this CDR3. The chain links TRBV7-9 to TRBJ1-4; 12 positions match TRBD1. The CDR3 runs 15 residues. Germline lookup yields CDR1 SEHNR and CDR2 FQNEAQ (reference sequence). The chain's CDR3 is CASSPGTGGGEKLFF. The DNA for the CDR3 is TGTGCCAGCAGCCCCGGGACAGGGGGCGGTGAAAAACTGTTCTTT.

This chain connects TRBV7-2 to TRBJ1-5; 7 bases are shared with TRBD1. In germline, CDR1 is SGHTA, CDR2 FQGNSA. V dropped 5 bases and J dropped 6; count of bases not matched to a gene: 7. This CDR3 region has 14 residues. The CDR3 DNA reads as TGTGCCAGCAGCCCTCGACAGGGAAGTCAGCCCCAGCATTTT. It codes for CASSPRQGSQPQHF. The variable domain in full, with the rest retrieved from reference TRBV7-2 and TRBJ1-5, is GAGVSQSPSNKVTEKGKDVELRCDPISGHTALYWYRQSLGQGLEFLIYFQGNSAPDKSGLPSDRFSAERTGGSVSTLTIQRTQQEDSAVYLCASSPRQGSQPQHFGDGTRLSIL.

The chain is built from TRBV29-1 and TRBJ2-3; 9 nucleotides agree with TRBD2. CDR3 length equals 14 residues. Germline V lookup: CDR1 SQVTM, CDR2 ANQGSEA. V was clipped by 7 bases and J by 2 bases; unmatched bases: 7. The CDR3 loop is CSARLAANTDTQYF. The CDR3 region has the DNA TGCAGCGCCAGACTAGCGGCGAACACAGATACGCAGTATTTT.

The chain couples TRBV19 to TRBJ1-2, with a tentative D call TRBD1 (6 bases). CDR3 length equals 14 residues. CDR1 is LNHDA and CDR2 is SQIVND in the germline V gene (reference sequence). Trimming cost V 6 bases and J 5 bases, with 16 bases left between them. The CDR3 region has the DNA TGTGCCAGTAGCCCGACGGACAGCTTATATGGCTACACCTTC. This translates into CASSPTDSLYGYTF.

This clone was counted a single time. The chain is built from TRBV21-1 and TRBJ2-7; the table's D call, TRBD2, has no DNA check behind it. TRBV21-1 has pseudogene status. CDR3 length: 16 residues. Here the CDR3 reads CASSKYPRGGLYEQYF. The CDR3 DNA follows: TGTGCCAGCAGCAAATACCCCCGGGGAGGGCTCTACGAGCAGTACTTC.

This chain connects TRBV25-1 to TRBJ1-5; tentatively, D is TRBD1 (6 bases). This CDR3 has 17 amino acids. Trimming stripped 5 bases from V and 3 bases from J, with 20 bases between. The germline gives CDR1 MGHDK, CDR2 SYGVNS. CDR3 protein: CASSRQAWVYVNQPQHF. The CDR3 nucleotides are TGTGCCAGCAGTAGACAGGCCTGGGTTTATGTCAATCAGCCCCAGCATTTT. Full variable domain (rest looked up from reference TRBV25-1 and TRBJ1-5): EADIYQTPRYLVIGTGKKITLECSQTMGHDKMYWYQQDPGMELHLIHYSYGVNSTEKGDLSSESTVSRIRTEHFPLTLESARPSHTSQYLCASSRQAWVYVNQPQHFGDGTRLSIL.

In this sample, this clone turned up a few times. The CDR3 here is CASSQIAAGGGNTIYF. Written as DNA, the CDR3 is TGTGCCAGCTCTCAGATTGCCGCAGGGGGCGGAAACACCATATATTTT. This chain uses TRBV18 with TRBJ1-3; 8 bases are a match to TRBD1. This CDR3 contains 16 residues. Germline-derived CDR1 and CDR2 are KGHSH and LQKENI. V trimming: 6 bases; J trimming: 4 bases; junction bases outside the gene matches: 11.

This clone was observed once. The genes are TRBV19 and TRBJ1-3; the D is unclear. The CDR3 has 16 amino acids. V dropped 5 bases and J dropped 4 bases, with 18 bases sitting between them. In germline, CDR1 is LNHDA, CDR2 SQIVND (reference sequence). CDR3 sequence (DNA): TGTGCCAGTAGTCCGCGGGCAGGCGCTGTCGGAAACACCATATATTTT. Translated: CASSPRAGAVGNTIYF.

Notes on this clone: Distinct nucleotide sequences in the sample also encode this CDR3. The CDR3 here is CATSRGVQGRNTEAFF. Written as DNA, the CDR3 is TGTGCCACCAGCAGAGGAGTTCAGGGAAGGAACACTGAAGCTTTCTTT. The rearrangement links TRBV15 to TRBJ1-1; D is possibly TRBD1 (5 bases). The CDR3 loop spans 16 amino acids. The V gene's germline CDR1 is LNHNV and CDR2 YYDKDF (reference sequence). V gave up 1 base and J gave up 1 base, with 13 bases separating them.

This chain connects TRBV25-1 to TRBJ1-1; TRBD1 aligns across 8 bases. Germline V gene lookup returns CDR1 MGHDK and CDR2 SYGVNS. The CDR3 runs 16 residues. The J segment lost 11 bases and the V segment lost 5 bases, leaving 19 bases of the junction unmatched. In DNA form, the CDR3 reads TGTGCCAGCAGTCCCGTAAAACAGGGGGGTGCGATCTGGGCTTTCTTT. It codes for CASSPVKQGGAIWAFF.